The 28 T cell receptor beta chains presented below share a single source sample, sequenced in a study of beta chain features in type 1 diabetes. Whole-study findings and limits: TCRB CDR3s from Type 1 diabetes patients were moderately but significantly shorter in all four CD4+ subsets.

Expressed TCRB transcripts were sequenced, since all the RNA that had been isolated was reverse transcribed. Using immunoSEQ multiplex PCR, the repertoire was profiled, and TCRdb retains in-frame clones only, with some absent. The sample includes under 400,000 clones, approximately 12% of them seen just once. No antigen is known for these receptors. The sequenced material came from naive CD4+ T cells from blood. The receptors were gathered from a woman aged 18-30 years with type 1 diabetes.

This clone was counted a few times. This chain connects TRBV29-1 to TRBJ1-4; no reliable D call. CDR3 size: 12 residues. V was cut by 8 bases and J by 2 bases, with 9 bases left in between. From germline, CDR1 is SQVTM and CDR2 ANQGSEA. CDR3 sequence reads: CSYSATNEKLFF. In DNA, the CDR3 is TGCAGCTACAGTGCCACTAATGAAAAACTGTTTTTT.

The chain is built from TRBV7-9 and TRBJ1-2; 10 bases are shared with TRBD1. Germline V gene lookup returns CDR1 SEHNR and CDR2 FQNEAQ (reference sequence). Trimming cost V 11 bases and J 12 bases; bases outside gene matches: 9. CDR3 length: 11 amino acids. The CDR3 protein is CAVDRGRWNTF. CDR3 nucleotide sequence: TGTGCCGTGGACAGGGGGAGATGGAACACCTTC.

This clone was counted between two and nine times. The V gene is TRBV23-1, the J gene TRBJ2-1, with 7 bases matching TRBD2. TRBV23-1 is identified as an open reading frame with a role that is uncertain. CDR3 length: 16 amino acids. With 8 bases clipped from V and 4 bases from J, the junction kept 14 bases outside the gene matches. As DNA, the CDR3 is TGCGCCAGCCCAAAGGGAGGGCCTCCTTCATACAATGAGCAGTTCTTC. As protein: CASPKGGPPSYNEQFF.

V is TRBV18 and J is TRBJ2-1, with 9 bases aligning to TRBD2. The germline CDR1 and CDR2 sequences are KGHSH and LQKENI. CDR3 length equals 19 residues. After removal of 2 bases from V and 2 bases from J, the junction contained 13 bases not matched to a gene. CDR3: CASSPSVIFLAGTYNEQFF. CDR3 nucleotides: TGTGCCAGCTCACCAAGTGTTATATTTCTAGCGGGGACCTACAATGAGCAGTTCTTC.

In its sample, this clone was seen a few times. V is TRBV2 and J is TRBJ1-5, with TRBD1 matching 7 bases. This CDR3 is built from 14 residues. The germline gives CDR1 SNHLY, CDR2 FYNNEI. V trimming: 9 bases; J trimming: 6 bases; junction bases outside the gene matches: 11. The CDR3 DNA reads as TGTGCCAGGGGTGACACAGGGGTAGGTCAGCCCCAGCATTTT. It yields the protein CARGDTGVGQPQHF. The entire variable domain, with the rest obtained from reference TRBV2 and TRBJ1-5, is as follows: EPEVTQTPSHQVTQMGQEVILRCVPISNHLYFYWYRQILGQKVEFLVSFYNNEISEKSEIFDDQFSVERPDGSNFTLKIRSTKLEDSAMYFCARGDTGVGQPQHFGDGTRLSIL.

J is TRBJ2-2 and V is TRBV5-6, with TRBD1 identical over 7 bases. Losses at the gene ends were 3 bases for V and 4 bases for J; bases not matched to a gene: 12. The germline V gene encodes CDR1 SGHDT and CDR2 YYEEEE. The CDR3 spans 17 residues. The CDR3 coding sequence is TGTGCCAGCAGCTACTCTCTGACAGGGCTACTCACCGGGGAGCTGTTTTTT. Translation gives CASSYSLTGLLTGELFF.

This clone has just a few counts. The chain employs TRBV30 and TRBJ1-5; D remains ambiguous. The germline V and J ends were trimmed by 3 bases and 3 bases, with 9 bases remaining between them. Germline V gives CDR1 GTSNPN, CDR2 SVGIG (reference sequence). This CDR3 is built from 13 residues. The CDR3 protein is CAWSPGLNQPQHF. The CDR3 DNA reads as TGTGCCTGGAGCCCCGGTCTCAATCAGCCCCAGCATTTT. Drawing the rest from reference TRBV30 and TRBJ1-5, the complete variable domain is SQTIHQWPATLVQPVGSPLSLECTVEGTSNPNLYWYRQAAGRGLQLLFYSVGIGQISSEVPQNLSASRPQDRQFILSSKKLLLSDSGFYLCAWSPGLNQPQHFGDGTRLSIL.

This clone was detected a few times. The chain employs TRBV25-1 and TRBJ1-1; the D is unclear. V gave up 1 base and J gave up 1 base, with 7 bases separating them. This CDR3 region has 14 residues. CDR1 is MGHDK and CDR2 is SYGVNS in the germline V gene. CDR3 in amino acids: CASSELGRNTEAFF. CDR3 DNA: TGTGCCAGCAGTGAATTGGGCAGGAACACTGAAGCTTTCTTT.

The chain employs TRBV28 and TRBJ1-2; 7 nucleotides agree with TRBD1. Germline V gene lookup returns CDR1 MDHEN and CDR2 SYDVKM. The junction had 2 bases not matched to a gene; V was cut back by 5 bases and J by 2 bases. The CDR3 extends over 13 amino acids. CDR3 in amino acids: CASSAGQNYGYTF. The CDR3 nucleotides are TGTGCCAGCAGTGCGGGACAGAACTATGGCTACACCTTC.

The V call is TRBV5-1, the J call TRBJ2-5; D not certain. Germline V gene lookup returns CDR1 SGHRS and CDR2 YFSETQ. The ends were cut back, 2 bases at V and 5 bases at J, with 10 bases in the middle. The CDR3 totals 13 residues. CDR3 nucleotide sequence: TGCGCCAGCAGCTTTTCTCTTTCGGAGACCCAGTACTTC. Translation: CASSFSLSETQYF.

The chain carries TRBV7-2 and TRBJ2-7, with 8 bases fitting TRBD2. The V and J ends lost 5 bases and 3 bases, in that order; junction bases with no gene match: 9. This CDR3 is built from 15 residues. Germline V CDR1 and CDR2: SGHTA, FQGNSA. CDR3 DNA sequence: TGTGCCAGCAGCCTCCGGACGGGAGGGGACTACGAGCAGTACTTC. Its protein is CASSLRTGGDYEQYF.

This clone was observed a handful of times. The chain couples TRBV4-1 to TRBJ2-2; 8 bases map to TRBD2. Trimming removed 1 base from V and 5 bases from J; junction bases left unmatched: 3. This CDR3 contains 15 residues. Per the germline V gene, CDR1 is MGHRA and CDR2 is YSYEKL. The CDR3 is CASSQVLAGTGELFF. Here the CDR3 DNA reads TGCGCCAGCAGCCAAGTGCTAGCGGGTACCGGGGAGCTGTTTTTT.

This clone was recorded a few times. The chain joins TRBV29-1 to TRBJ1-2, with 10 bases identical to TRBD1. Germline V gene sequence: CDR1 SQVTM, CDR2 ANQGSEA. This CDR3 region has 14 residues. Unmatched junction bases numbered 5, after V lost 3 bases and J lost 4 bases. The CDR3 reads CSVDPTGGSYGYTF. The CDR3, as DNA: TGCAGCGTTGACCCGACAGGGGGCTCCTATGGCTACACCTTC.

This clone was seen a few times. V gene TRBV15 combines with J gene TRBJ2-1; 7 positions agree with TRBD2. Per germline, CDR1 LNHNV and CDR2 YYDKDF (reference sequence). Losses at the gene ends were 3 bases for V and 2 bases for J; bases not matched to a gene: 4. The CDR3 spans 15 residues. Written as DNA, the CDR3 is TGTGCCACCAGCAGGGCTAGCGGAGCCTACAATGAGCAGTTCTTC. This codes for CATSRASGAYNEQFF.

CDR3 region: CASSVGAFSRGHNEQFF. In nucleotides, the CDR3 is TGTGCCAGCAGCGTTGGGGCCTTTTCCAGGGGACACAATGAGCAGTTCTTC. V is TRBV9 and J is TRBJ2-1, with D perhaps matching TRBD1 (6 bases). V was pared by 2 bases and J by 5 bases, with 20 bases between. This CDR3 contains 17 residues. Germline V lookup: CDR1 SGDLS, CDR2 YYNGEE.

The V gene is TRBV6-6, the J gene TRBJ2-5; 8 bases map to TRBD2. V was clipped by 7 bases and J by 1 base; unmatched bases: 5. Germline-derived CDR1 and CDR2 are MNHNY and SVGAGI (reference sequence). This CDR3 has 14 amino acids. The CDR3 here is CASNPRGAQETQYF. CDR3 coding DNA: TGTGCCAGCAACCCGCGGGGGGCCCAAGAGACCCAGTACTTC.

Remarks on this clone: Mismatch with germline at one junction end may stem from a read error. This chain connects TRBV7-2 to TRBJ2-1, with 9 bases matching TRBD2. This CDR3 spans 12 amino acids. Germline CDR1 SGHTA, CDR2 FQGNSA. CDR3 protein: CASSFGGRAVIF. The CDR3 region has the DNA TGTGCCAGCAGCTTCGGCGGGAGGGCCGTTATCTTC.

This clone was observed a few times. The rearrangement links TRBV30 to TRBJ2-2; the D gene is possibly TRBD2 (6 bases). The CDR3 is made up of 14 amino acids. CDR1 and CDR2 (germline): GTSNPN, SVGIG (reference sequence). The germline V and J ends were trimmed by 5 bases and 1 base, with 11 bases remaining between them. CDR3 region: CAWGGNLNTGELFF. CDR3 DNA: TGTGCCTGGGGGGGGAATTTGAACACCGGGGAGCTGTTTTTT.

This clone showed up just a few times. CDR3 amino acids: CASSTGLAATYEQYF. The CDR3 DNA reads as TGTGCCAGCAGCACAGGACTAGCGGCTACCTACGAGCAGTACTTC. The J gene is TRBJ2-7, the V gene TRBV7-9; 10 nucleotides align to TRBD2. CDR1 SEHNR and CDR2 FQNEAQ come from the germline V gene (reference sequence). The V and J ends lost 5 bases and 2 bases, in that order; junction bases with no gene match: 6. This CDR3 comprises 15 residues.

The CDR3, as DNA: TGCAGCGTCATCAGGGGCGGGGGGGAGACCCAGTACTTC. Its translation: CSVIRGGGETQYF. V gene TRBV29-1 combines with J gene TRBJ2-5; 8 bases fit TRBD2. CDR3 size: 13 residues. Germline loops: CDR1 SQVTM, CDR2 ANQGSEA. The V gene end was trimmed by 6 bases and the J gene end by 5 bases; junction bases not matched to a gene: 8.

This clone was counted only a few times. V is TRBV11-2 and J is TRBJ2-7; possibly TRBD1 for D (5 bases). Trimming shortened V by 3 bases and J by 9 bases, and 15 bases separated the two germline ends. The V gene's germline CDR1 is SGHAT and CDR2 FQNNGV. This CDR3 has 13 amino acids. CDR3 DNA sequence: TGTGCCAGCAGCTTTAGTGGGGCGCAGGGGCAGTACTTC. This translates into CASSFSGAQGQYF.

The table lists this clone with a few counts. The CDR3 sequence: CASSVASGRGNEQFF. The DNA of the CDR3 is TGTGCCAGCAGCGTAGCTAGCGGGAGAGGAAATGAGCAGTTCTTC. The chain recombines TRBV9 with TRBJ2-1; TRBD2 agrees at 10 bases. The ends lost 0 bases at V and 7 bases at J; junction bases unmatched: 4. Germline V CDR1 and CDR2: SGDLS, YYNGEE. The CDR3 spans 15 residues.

Here the CDR3 reads CASRSGSTSSYEQYF. The CDR3 DNA is TGTGCCAGCCGTAGCGGGAGCACCAGCTCCTACGAGCAGTACTTC. The rearrangement links TRBV2 to TRBJ2-7, with 9 bases identical to TRBD2. Germline lookup yields CDR1 SNHLY and CDR2 FYNNEI. CDR3 length equals 15 residues. With 8 bases clipped from V and 0 bases from J, the junction kept 8 bases outside the gene matches.

In its sample, this clone was seen a few times. The chain combines TRBV5-1 with TRBJ2-6; TRBD1 matches at 10 bases. The germline CDR1 and CDR2 sequences are SGHRS and YFSETQ. The CDR3 runs 19 residues. The V and J ends lost 1 base and 2 bases, in that order; junction bases with no gene match: 9. The CDR3 nucleotides read TGCGCCAGCAGCTTGATGGGGACAGGGGCCCGCCCTGGGGCCAACGTCCTGACTTTC. Protein: CASSLMGTGARPGANVLTF.

This clone was detected a few times. Here the CDR3 reads CASSRLAGGPGTGELFF. CDR3 nucleotide sequence: TGTGCCAGTAGCCGCCTAGCGGGAGGGCCGGGCACCGGGGAGCTGTTTTTT. The chain recombines TRBV19 with TRBJ2-2; 12 positions match TRBD2. Germline V CDR1 and CDR2: LNHDA, SQIVND (reference sequence). The CDR3 consists of 17 residues. J was trimmed by 4 bases and V by 6 bases; bases with no gene match: 9.

This clone was observed a few times. This sequence joins TRBV7-9 and TRBJ1-1; 10 bases map to TRBD1. Trimming cost V 4 bases and J 6 bases; bases outside gene matches: 11. The CDR3 contains 16 residues. Per germline, CDR1 SEHNR and CDR2 FQNEAQ (reference sequence). This CDR3 is CASSSRGFGTGAEAFF. The CDR3 DNA reads TGTGCCAGCAGCTCGAGAGGGTTCGGGACAGGGGCTGAAGCTTTCTTT. The full variable domain, rest sourced from reference TRBV7-9 and TRBJ1-1, is DTGVSQNPRHKITKRGQNVTFRCDPISEHNRLYWYRQTLGQGPEFLTYFQNEAQLEKSRLLSDRFSAERPKGSFSTLEIQRTEQGDSAMYLCASSSRGFGTGAEAFFGQGTRLTVV.

A few counts support this clone. This sequence joins TRBV30 and TRBJ2-1, with TRBD1 as a possible D gene (5 bases). Trimming took off 0 bases at V and 2 bases at J, with 14 bases between the two ends. Germline CDR1 is GTSNPN and CDR2 is SVGIG (reference sequence). CDR3 length equals 16 residues. The chain's CDR3 is CAWSVRDRPTYNEQFF. CDR3 in DNA: TGTGCCTGGAGTGTACGCGACAGACCAACCTACAATGAGCAGTTCTTC.

This clone turned up a few times. The genes are TRBV9 and TRBJ1-3; D remains ambiguous. CDR3 length equals 13 residues. Germline assignment: CDR1 SGDLS and CDR2 YYNGEE. With 4 bases removed from V and 0 bases from J, the gap between germline ends came to 5 bases. In nucleotides, the CDR3 is TGTGCCAGCAGCTCACACTCTGGAAACACCATATATTTT. Protein sequence: CASSSHSGNTIYF.